The 31 T cell receptor beta chains below were found in one sample sequenced in a study of identical twins listed by TCRdb under 2016. Receptors were amplified or captured by 5' RACE. For sequencing, an Illumina HiSeq 2000 was employed. TCRdb trimmed the raw reads at Q25, called clones with MiXCR and kept productive beta chains. Rows matching on CDR3 protein sequence are summarized as one entry with the most common DNA and genes. In all, the sample holds around 140,000 distinct CDR3 sequences, and under 4.5% of those were seen once. Around 8.1% of the sample belongs to the ten largest clones. The sequenced sample consisted of memory T cells sorted from blood. This specimen's cell subset or site label, per the study, means: CD45RO+ enriched T cells. Every receptor here comes from a man aged 18 to 29 in good health.

The sample holds many counts of this clonotype. This chain joins TRBV6-5 and TRBJ1-1; no firm D call. The CDR3 loop spans 12 amino acids. Germline loops: CDR1 MNHEY, CDR2 SVGAGI. The V and J ends lost 7 bases and 0 bases respectively, with 6 bases between them. CDR3 region: CASNGVNTEAFF. The CDR3 DNA sequence: TGTGCCAGCAATGGGGTGAACACTGAAGCTTTCTTT.

The sample holds many counts of this clonotype. This chain joins TRBV7-2 and TRBJ2-3; TRBD2 is a possible D gene (5 bases). The germline CDR1 and CDR2 sequences are SGHTA and FQGNSA. V lost 5 bases and J lost 0, with 15 bases in between. The CDR3 sequence is 16 residues long. The CDR3 DNA follows: TGTGCCAGCAGCCCTCGGGGTCTCCCTAGCACAGATACGCAGTATTTT. As protein: CASSPRGLPSTDTQYF.

This clonotype has ten or more counts. The V and J genes are TRBV4-2 and TRBJ2-7; maybe TRBD2 (6 bases). Germline CDR1 LGHNA, CDR2 YNFKEQ. The CDR3 runs to 15 residues. Trimming took off 0 bases at V and 0 bases at J, with 9 bases between the two ends. The CDR3 DNA is TGTGCCAGCAGCCAAGATGCGGGGAGCTCCTACGAGCAGTACTTC. The encoded protein is CASSQDAGSSYEQYF.

This clonotype occurred many times. V usage is TRBV2 and J usage is TRBJ2-1, with TRBD1 identical over 12 bases. In germline, CDR1 is SNHLY, CDR2 FYNNEI. J gave up 9 bases and V 5 bases, and 11 bases lay outside the gene matches. This CDR3 has 16 amino acids. In DNA, the CDR3 is TGTGCCAGCAGTAGCAACCAGGGACAGGGGGCGCGTGAGCAGTTCTTC. It encodes CASSSNQGQGAREQFF.

The sample holds many counts of this clonotype. This chain joins TRBV5-6 and TRBJ2-3, with a tentative D call TRBD1 (7 bases). CDR1 and CDR2 from the germline V gene are SGHDT and YYEEEE. CDR3 length: 14 residues. Trimming cost V 7 bases and J 0 bases, with 12 bases left between them. CDR3 sequence (DNA): TGTGCCAGCCGCAGGGGGGTTAGCACAGATACGCAGTATTTT. Translating it yields CASRRGVSTDTQYF.

At least ten counts were recorded for this clonotype. The gene calls are TRBV12-3 or TRBV12-4 and TRBJ2-5, with 8 positions matching TRBD2. The CDR3 sequence is 15 residues long. After removal of 5 bases from V and 4 bases from J, the junction contained 9 bases not matched to a gene. The CDR3 DNA follows: TGTGCCAGCAGTCCCAGAGCGGGAGCCGGAGAGACCCAGTACTTC. It encodes CASSPRAGAGETQYF.

In this sample, this clonotype turned up many times. The gene calls are TRBV7-9 and TRBJ2-1; 14 bases agree with TRBD2. CDR3 length equals 17 residues. Germline values: CDR1 SEHNR, CDR2 FQNEAQ (reference sequence). V trimming: 4 bases; J trimming: 7 bases; junction bases outside the gene matches: 9. The CDR3 coding sequence is TGTGCCAGCAGCTCAAGATTCCGGACTAGCGGGAGGAATGAGCAGTTCTTC. As protein: CASSSRFRTSGRNEQFF.

This clonotype was seen at least ten times. The chain carries TRBV20-1 and TRBJ1-2; TRBD1 is a possible D gene (5 bases). The CDR3 covers 15 residues. Deletions cut 7 bases from V and 3 bases from J, with 21 bases between. From germline, CDR1 is DFQATT and CDR2 SNEGSKA (reference sequence). As DNA, the CDR3 is TGCAGTGTTAACGCCTATCAGGGAAATCACTATGGCTACACCTTC. Protein sequence: CSVNAYQGNHYGYTF.

This clonotype was detected many times. The chain employs TRBV29-1 and TRBJ1-4; D not certain. CDR3 length: 11 amino acids. CDR1 SQVTM and CDR2 ANQGSEA come from the germline V gene. Trimming pared 7 bases from V and 4 bases from J, leaving 7 bases between. The CDR3 DNA reads as TGCAGCGCGGTCGGTAATGAAAAACTGTTTTTT. Protein sequence: CSAVGNEKLFF.

This clonotype was seen many times. The chain uses TRBV20-1 and TRBJ1-1; D gene unclear. V shed 0 bases and J shed 3 bases, with 11 bases lying between them. CDR1 DFQATT and CDR2 SNEGSKA come from the germline V gene (reference sequence). The CDR3 totals 14 residues. The CDR3, as DNA: TGCAGTGCTAGAGATGGCATGTTGGACACTGAAGCTTTCTTT. This translates into CSARDGMLDTEAFF.

In its sample, this clonotype was seen many times. This chain joins TRBV5-6 and TRBJ2-1, with D tentatively TRBD1 (5 bases). The germline V gene has CDR1 SGHDT and CDR2 YYEEEE. V gave up 0 bases and J gave up 7 bases, with 17 bases separating them. This CDR3 has 16 amino acids. The CDR3 spells CASSLGPGWGQNEQFF. The CDR3 DNA sequence: TGTGCCAGCAGCTTGGGGCCAGGGTGGGGTCAAAATGAGCAGTTCTTC.

This clonotype was recorded many times. The chain combines TRBV5-1 with TRBJ1-1; 7 bases agree with TRBD1. CDR3 length equals 15 residues. Looked up from germline, CDR1 is SGHRS and CDR2 is YFSETQ. The V and J ends lost 3 bases and 0 bases, in that order; junction bases with no gene match: 5. The CDR3: CASSSWTGVNTEAFF. CDR3 bases: TGCGCCAGCAGCTCCTGGACAGGAGTGAACACTGAAGCTTTCTTT.

This clonotype has at least ten counts. The gene calls are TRBV5-1 and TRBJ2-4, with 10 nucleotides matching TRBD2. Trimming at V came to 3 bases and at J to 0 bases, leaving 15 bases not matched to a gene. This CDR3 is 20 amino acids long. Germline-derived CDR1 and CDR2 are SGHRS and YFSETQ. As DNA, the CDR3 is TGCGCCAGCAGCTCTCAAAGGCTAGCGGGAGACCGAGGAGCCAAAAACATTCAGTACTTC. It specifies CASSSQRLAGDRGAKNIQYF.

This clonotype was recorded at least ten times. V gene TRBV7-8 combines with J gene TRBJ2-1; perhaps TRBD2 as D (6 bases). This CDR3 is 16 amino acids long. From germline, CDR1 is SGHVS and CDR2 FQNEAQ. Trimming took 1 base from V and 8 from J, leaving 18 bases between them. The CDR3 protein is CASSLDGGRLVDEQFF. CDR3 nucleotides: TGTGCCAGCAGCTTAGATGGGGGAAGACTAGTCGATGAGCAGTTCTTC.

There are many counts of this clonotype. The chain links TRBV3-1 to TRBJ2-1, with D possibly matching TRBD1 (6 bases). The CDR3 totals 17 residues. Germline V gene lookup returns CDR1 LGHDT and CDR2 YNNKEL (reference sequence). With 1 base removed from V and 4 bases from J, the gap between germline ends came to 17 bases. The CDR3 sequence: CASSQGEVRGWYNEQFF. As DNA, the CDR3 is TGTGCCAGCAGCCAAGGAGAAGTGAGGGGGTGGTACAATGAGCAGTTCTTC.

This clonotype came up many times. This rearrangement joins TRBV29-1 to TRBJ2-1; D assignment may be TRBD1 or TRBD2 (5 bases each). The CDR3 consists of 14 residues. Germline assignment: CDR1 SQVTM and CDR2 ANQGSEA. Trimming took off 1 base at V and 7 bases at J, with 14 bases between the two ends. For the CDR3, the DNA is TGCAGCGTTGAAGCATGGGGGTTGGGAAATGAGCAGTTCTTC. The encoded protein is CSVEAWGLGNEQFF.

This clonotype was seen many times. The J gene is TRBJ2-2, the V gene TRBV12-3 or TRBV12-4, with D possibly being TRBD1 (5 bases). The V end was cut by 3 bases, the J end by 4 bases, with 12 bases between. The CDR3 runs to 15 residues. The chain's CDR3 is CASSFRQGVTGELFF. The DNA for the CDR3 is TGTGCCAGCAGTTTTCGGCAGGGTGTCACCGGGGAGCTGTTTTTT.

At least ten counts were recorded for this clonotype. The rearrangement joins TRBV24-1 to TRBJ1-2, with D perhaps TRBD1 (6 bases). Deletions cut 3 bases from V and 4 bases from J, with 17 bases between. The CDR3 contains 16 residues. Germline-derived CDR1 and CDR2 are KGHDR and SFDVKD. CDR3: CATSDASQGRGYGYTF. The CDR3 DNA reads as TGTGCCACCAGTGATGCGTCACAGGGCCGCGGCTATGGCTACACCTTC.

This clonotype was counted ten times or more. J is TRBJ1-3 and V is TRBV5-1, with a possible D match to TRBD1 (6 bases). Trimming took off 4 bases at V and 2 bases at J, with 16 bases between the two ends. Germline-derived CDR1 and CDR2 are SGHRS and YFSETQ. This CDR3 comprises 16 residues. The CDR3 sequence: CASSQPDSGTGNTIYF. CDR3 coding DNA: TGCGCCAGCAGCCAACCGGACAGCGGAACTGGAAACACCATATATTTT.

This clonotype was picked up many times. The chain links TRBV5-4 to TRBJ2-1, with D possibly being TRBD1 (5 bases). Germline loops: CDR1 SGHNT, CDR2 YYREEE (reference sequence). This CDR3 is 14 amino acids long. The ends were cut back, 6 bases at V and 4 bases at J, with 14 bases in the middle. The CDR3 DNA sequence: TGTGCCAGCACCCGGGTGGGGCTTTACAATGAGCAGTTCTTC. Its protein is CASTRVGLYNEQFF.

There are many counts of this clonotype. This rearrangement joins TRBV7-6 to TRBJ1-1; perhaps TRBD1 as D (5 bases). V gave up 1 base and J gave up 1 base, with 7 bases separating them. The CDR3 extends over 14 amino acids. Germline values: CDR1 SGHVS, CDR2 FNYEAQ. The CDR3 region is CASSLGGRNTEAFF. CDR3 coding DNA: TGTGCCAGCAGCTTAGGGGGGAGGAACACTGAAGCTTTCTTT.

In this sample, this clonotype turned up many times. The V and J genes are TRBV14 and TRBJ2-7; 7 bases agree with TRBD1. Germline-derived CDR1 and CDR2 are SGHDN and FVKESK. Trimming cost V 3 bases and J 6 bases; bases outside gene matches: 5. This CDR3 region has 13 residues. The CDR3 here is CASSQQRTGEQYF. As DNA, the CDR3 is TGTGCCAGCAGCCAGCAAAGGACAGGCGAGCAGTACTTC.

This clonotype was seen repeatedly, ten times or more. This rearrangement joins TRBV12-3 or TRBV12-4 to TRBJ1-3, with D maybe TRBD1 (6 bases). V lost 9 bases to trimming and J lost 3 bases, with 21 bases between them. This CDR3 is 16 amino acids long. The CDR3: CASSPHRGGNGNTIYF. CDR3 nucleotides: TGTGCCAGTTCCCCCCATAGGGGGGGAAATGGAAACACCATATATTTT.

Many counts were recorded for this clonotype. V and J are TRBV5-1 and TRBJ1-4; D gene ambiguous. Trimming shortened V by 0 bases and J by 0 bases, and 3 bases separated the two germline ends. This CDR3 has 14 amino acids. Germline V gives CDR1 SGHRS, CDR2 YFSETQ. CDR3 in DNA: TGCGCCAGCAGCTTGGGAACAACTAATGAAAAACTGTTTTTT. It encodes CASSLGTTNEKLFF.

This clonotype was counted ten times or more. This chain links TRBV10-3 with TRBJ1-1, with D perhaps matching TRBD1 (6 bases). V lost 11 bases to trimming and J lost 2 bases, with 15 bases between them. The CDR3 is made up of 13 amino acids. Germline V lookup: CDR1 ENHRY, CDR2 SYGVKD. DNA of the CDR3: TGTGCCGCGTCCGGACAGTCTAACACTGAAGCTTTCTTT. It specifies CAASGQSNTEAFF.

There are many counts of this clonotype. The chain has TRBV28 and TRBJ2-1; D is perhaps TRBD1 or TRBD2 (6 bases each). CDR1 and CDR2 (germline): MDHEN, SYDVKM. This CDR3 spans 16 amino acids. The V end was cut by 2 bases, the J end by 7 bases, with 18 bases between. The chain's CDR3 is CASSLRGGFGENEQFF. The CDR3 DNA follows: TGTGCCAGCAGTTTAAGAGGGGGGTTCGGTGAGAATGAGCAGTTCTTC. The full variable domain, its missing parts supplied by reference TRBV28 and TRBJ2-1, is DVKVTQSSRYLVKRTGEKVFLECVQDMDHENMFWYRQDPGLGLRLIYFSYDVKMKEKGDIPEGYSVSREKKERFSLILESASTNQTSMYLCASSLRGGFGENEQFFGPGTRLTVL.

This clonotype was recorded many times. This chain joins TRBV5-1 and TRBJ2-1; D gene ambiguous. Trimming stripped 2 bases from V and 8 bases from J, with 17 bases between. The CDR3 spans 15 residues. Germline loops: CDR1 SGHRS, CDR2 YFSETQ. Here the CDR3 DNA reads TGCGCCAGCAGCTTTGGCGGCCTGAATAGAGATGAGCAGTTCTTC. It yields the protein CASSFGGLNRDEQFF. Looking up the rest from reference TRBV5-1 and TRBJ2-1 gives the full variable domain: KAGVTQTPRYLIKTRGQQVTLSCSPISGHRSVSWYQQTPGQGLQFLFEYFSETQRNKGNFPGRFSGRQFSNSRSEMNVSTLELGDSALYLCASSFGGLNRDEQFFGPGTRLTVL.

The CDR3 DNA follows: TGTGCCAGCAGTGCCCAGCGGGAGGGCTCCTACAATGAGCAGTTCTTC. The encoded protein is CASSAQREGSYNEQFF. This rearrangement joins TRBV6-1 to TRBJ2-1, with TRBD2 matching over 10 bases. The V segment lost 4 bases and the J segment 0 bases; nucleotides outside the gene matches: 3. Germline V gives CDR1 MNHNS, CDR2 SASEGT. The CDR3 loop spans 16 amino acids.

This clonotype has a count of ten or more. The chain combines TRBV15 with TRBJ2-1, with TRBD2 matching over 10 bases. This CDR3 has 16 residues. Germline-derived CDR1 and CDR2 are LNHNV and YYDKDF (reference sequence). Losses at the gene ends were 5 bases for V and 6 bases for J; bases not matched to a gene: 10. The CDR3 region has the DNA TGTGCCACCAGCGCGACGACTAGCGGGTGGCGCAATGAGCAGTTCTTC. It yields the protein CATSATTSGWRNEQFF.

The gene calls are TRBV6-1 and TRBJ2-7; no clear D. V was clipped by 6 bases and J by 0 bases, with 12 bases between them. Germline V gene data show CDR1 as MNHNS and CDR2 as SASEGT. The CDR3 has 14 residues. In DNA form, the CDR3 reads TGTGCCAGCAGCCCCGAACAGAGCTCCTACGAGCAGTACTTC. It is translated as CASSPEQSSYEQYF.

This clonotype was counted at least ten times. The chain combines TRBV5-4 with TRBJ2-3; 9 bases agree with TRBD2. J gave up 1 base and V 2 bases, and 5 bases lay outside the gene matches. The CDR3 consists of 16 residues. CDR1 is SGHNT, CDR2 YYREEE, per germline (reference sequence). Here the CDR3 DNA reads TGTGCCAGCAGCTTCCGGACTAGCGTACGCACAGATACGCAGTATTTT. Its protein is CASSFRTSVRTDTQYF.